One and the same sample provided the 13 T cell receptor beta chains below, sequenced in a study of CD8 T cells in ankylosing spondylitis. TCRdb re-derived calls from the 5' RACE reads in MiXCR, one entry per CDR3 protein. The sample carries 200,000 to 250,000 distinct CDR3 sequences, roughly 8.2% recorded once. Sequencing was carried out using blood, either unsorted or a sorted T cell fraction (not recorded which). All receptors come from a female donor with ankylosing spondylitis or in good health (not recorded which).

Ten or more counts support this clonotype. This rearrangement joins TRBV5-8 to TRBJ2-1; possibly TRBD2 for D (6 bases). Germline-derived CDR1 and CDR2 are SGHTS and YDEGEE. CDR3 length equals 14 residues. V gave up 2 bases and J gave up 2 bases, with 8 bases separating them. The CDR3 sequence: CASSFGGAYNEQFF. The CDR3 DNA sequence: TGTGCCAGCAGCTTCGGCGGGGCCTACAATGAGCAGTTCTTC. Full variable domain (remainder filled in from reference TRBV5-8 and TRBJ2-1): EAGVTQSPTHLIKTRGQQATLRCSPISGHTSVYWYQQALGLGLQFLLWYDEGEERNRGNFPPRFSGRQFPNYSSELNVNALELEDSALYLCASSFGGAYNEQFFGPGTRLTVL.

This clonotype showed up many times. This chain connects TRBV5-1 to TRBJ2-7; weak D call: TRBD2 (5 bases). The germline gives CDR1 SGHRS, CDR2 YFSETQ. Trimming removed 2 bases at V and 3 bases at J, with 12 bases between. There are 14 residues in the CDR3. CDR3 bases: TGCGCCAGCAGCTTCTTGCTCGGGGACTACGAGCAGTACTTC. It codes for CASSFLLGDYEQYF. The full variable domain, rest sourced from reference TRBV5-1 and TRBJ2-7, is KAGVTQTPRYLIKTRGQQVTLSCSPISGHRSVSWYQQTPGQGLQFLFEYFSETQRNKGNFPGRFSGRQFSNSRSEMNVSTLELGDSALYLCASSFLLGDYEQYFGPGTRLTVT.

This clonotype was picked up many times. The V call is TRBV12-3 or TRBV12-4, the J call TRBJ2-2; no firm D call. This CDR3 comprises 12 residues. V was trimmed by 2 bases and J by 7 bases, leaving 5 bases between them. CDR3 protein: CASSLNSGELFF. The CDR3 DNA reads TGTGCCAGCAGTTTAAATAGCGGGGAGCTGTTTTTT.

This clonotype was counted ten times or more. J is TRBJ2-2 and V is TRBV6-2 or TRBV6-3, with D possibly matching TRBD2 (5 bases). The CDR3 has 15 residues. Trimming took 2 bases from V and 5 from J, leaving 12 bases between them. Germline loops: CDR1 MNHEY, CDR2 SVGEGT. CDR3 amino acids: CASSYRRTGTGELFF. The CDR3 nucleotides read TGTGCCAGCAGTTACCGTCGGACTGGAACCGGGGAGCTGTTTTTT.

There are many counts of this clonotype. The chain links TRBV7-2 to TRBJ2-7; weak D call: TRBD1 (5 bases). The germline V and J ends were trimmed by 2 bases and 6 bases, with 11 bases remaining between them. The CDR3 extends over 13 amino acids. CDR1 is SGHTA and CDR2 is FQGNSA in the germline V gene. The CDR3 protein is CASSLPQGGEQYF. The CDR3 nucleotides read TGTGCCAGCAGCTTACCCCAGGGCGGCGAGCAGTACTTC.

This clonotype was observed a few times. The CDR3 DNA reads TGTGCCAGCAGCTTTCCGACTAGCGGGAGCCCTTACTACGAGCAGTACTTC. This sequence encodes CASSFPTSGSPYYEQYF. This chain links TRBV5-5 with TRBJ2-7; 12 bases align to TRBD2. The CDR3 extends over 17 amino acids. Per germline, CDR1 SGHKS and CDR2 YYEKEE (reference sequence). V lost 2 bases, J lost 3 bases, and 9 bases stayed unmatched.

This clonotype was seen repeatedly, ten times or more. V is TRBV6-5 and J is TRBJ1-4, with D uncertain. This CDR3 region has 15 residues. Germline V gives CDR1 MNHEY, CDR2 SVGAGI. The germline V and J ends were trimmed by 3 bases and 1 base, with 9 bases remaining between them. The CDR3 spells CASSYDGETNEKLFF. CDR3 coding DNA: TGTGCCAGCAGTTATGACGGGGAAACTAATGAAAAACTGTTTTTT.

This clonotype has a count of ten or more. The chain links TRBV20-1 to TRBJ2-2; D remains unclear. The CDR3 extends over 14 amino acids. Looked up from germline, CDR1 is DFQATT and CDR2 is SNEGSKA (reference sequence). V was clipped by 6 bases and J by 3 bases, with 14 bases between them. Here the CDR3 reads CSAFRVGYTGELFF. DNA of the CDR3: TGCAGTGCGTTCAGAGTTGGTTACACCGGGGAGCTGTTTTTT.

The sample holds many counts of this clonotype. The chain uses TRBV12-3 or TRBV12-4 and TRBJ2-5; D might be TRBD1 or TRBD2, each matching 5 bases. The ends were cut back, 6 bases at V and 1 base at J, with 18 bases in the middle. This CDR3 is 16 amino acids long. CDR3 bases: TGTGCCAGCAGCCCCGGGACGGAGATCCGCCAAGAGACCCAGTACTTC. It translates to CASSPGTEIRQETQYF.

This clonotype was seen many times. The chain uses TRBV12-3 or TRBV12-4 and TRBJ1-1; D is undetermined. Between the trimmed V and J ends, which lost 3 bases and 8 bases, there was a span of 13 bases. The CDR3 totals 13 residues. The chain's CDR3 is CASSFGGRGEAFF. The CDR3 DNA reads TGTGCCAGCAGTTTTGGAGGGCGTGGCGAAGCTTTCTTT.

Points on this clonotype: One base away lies a much larger clone, so this may be a sequencing read error. The V call is TRBV20-1, the J call TRBJ1-4; perhaps TRBD1 as D (5 bases). The CDR3 length is 12 residues. Germline-derived CDR1 and CDR2 are DFQATT and SNEGSKA (reference sequence). Trimming shortened V by 8 bases and J by 3 bases, and 10 bases separated the two germline ends. This chain's CDR3 is CSLLGANEKLFF. In DNA, the CDR3 is TGCAGTCTCTTAGGGGCTAATGAAAAACTGTTTTTT.

The CDR3 is CASSLLGTNYGYTF. The CDR3 nucleotides read TGTGCCAGCAGTTTATTAGGCACTAACTATGGCTACACCTTC. The chain couples TRBV28 to TRBJ1-2; D remains unclear. Germline CDR1 MDHEN, CDR2 SYDVKM. V was trimmed by 1 base and J by 0 bases, leaving 6 bases between them. The CDR3 spans 14 residues.

This clonotype was seen at least ten times. The DNA for the CDR3 is TGTGCCAGTAGTCTCTCGGGTAAATTCTCTGGGGCCAACGTCCTGACTTTC. Protein sequence: CASSLSGKFSGANVLTF. The chain recombines TRBV19 with TRBJ2-6; D is uncertain. The germline CDR1 and CDR2 sequences are LNHDA and SQIVND (reference sequence). V gave up 5 bases and J gave up 0 bases, with 14 bases separating them. The CDR3 is 17 residues long.